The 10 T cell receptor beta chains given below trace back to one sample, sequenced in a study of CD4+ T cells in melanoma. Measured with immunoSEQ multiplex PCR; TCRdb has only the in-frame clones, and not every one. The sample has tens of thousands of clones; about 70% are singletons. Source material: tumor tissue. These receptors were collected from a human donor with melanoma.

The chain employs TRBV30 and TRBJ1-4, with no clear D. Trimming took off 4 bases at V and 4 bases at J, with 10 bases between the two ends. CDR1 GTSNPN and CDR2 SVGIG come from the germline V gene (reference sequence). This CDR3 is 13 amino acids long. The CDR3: CAWNRGSNEKLFF. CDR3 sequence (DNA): TGTGCCTGGAATCGGGGTAGTAATGAAAAACTGTTTTTT.

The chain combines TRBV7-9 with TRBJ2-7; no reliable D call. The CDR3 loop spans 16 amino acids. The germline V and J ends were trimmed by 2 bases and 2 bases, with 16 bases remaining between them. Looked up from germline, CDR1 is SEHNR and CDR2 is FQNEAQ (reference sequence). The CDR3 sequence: CASSLSFGSEAYEQYF. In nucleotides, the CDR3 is TGTGCCAGCAGCTTAAGTTTCGGGTCAGAAGCCTACGAGCAGTACTTC.

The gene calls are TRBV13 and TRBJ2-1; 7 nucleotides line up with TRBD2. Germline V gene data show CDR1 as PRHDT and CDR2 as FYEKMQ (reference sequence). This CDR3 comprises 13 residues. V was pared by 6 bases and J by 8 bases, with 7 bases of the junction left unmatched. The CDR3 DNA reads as TGTGCCAGCAGTACCCAAGCGGGGTATGAGCAGTTCTTC. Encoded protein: CASSTQAGYEQFF.

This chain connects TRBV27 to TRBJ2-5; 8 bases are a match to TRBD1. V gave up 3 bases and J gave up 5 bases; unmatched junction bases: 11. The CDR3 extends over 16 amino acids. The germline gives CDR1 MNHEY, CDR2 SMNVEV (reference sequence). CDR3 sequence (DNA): TGTGCCAGCAGTTTTGGGGGCAGGGGGCCTGGGGAGACCCAGTACTTC. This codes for CASSFGGRGPGETQYF.

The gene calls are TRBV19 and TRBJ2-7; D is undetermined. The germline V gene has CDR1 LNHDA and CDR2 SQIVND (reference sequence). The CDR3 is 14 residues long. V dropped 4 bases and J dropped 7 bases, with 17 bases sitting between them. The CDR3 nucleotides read TGTGCCAGTAGTAAGGAACACGGTAACTGGGAGCAGTACTTC. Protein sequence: CASSKEHGNWEQYF.

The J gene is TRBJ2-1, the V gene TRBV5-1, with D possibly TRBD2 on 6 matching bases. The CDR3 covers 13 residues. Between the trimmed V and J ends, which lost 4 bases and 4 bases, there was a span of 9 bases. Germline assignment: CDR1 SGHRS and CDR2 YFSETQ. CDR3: CASSSRGYNEQFF. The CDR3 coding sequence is TGCGCCAGCAGCAGCCGGGGGTACAATGAGCAGTTCTTC.

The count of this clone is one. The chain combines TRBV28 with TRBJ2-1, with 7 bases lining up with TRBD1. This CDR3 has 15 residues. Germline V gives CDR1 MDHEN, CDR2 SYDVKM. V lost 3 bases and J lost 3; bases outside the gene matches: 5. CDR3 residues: CASSFRTGGYNEQFF. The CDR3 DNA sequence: TGTGCCAGCAGTTTCAGGACAGGAGGCTACAATGAGCAGTTCTTC.

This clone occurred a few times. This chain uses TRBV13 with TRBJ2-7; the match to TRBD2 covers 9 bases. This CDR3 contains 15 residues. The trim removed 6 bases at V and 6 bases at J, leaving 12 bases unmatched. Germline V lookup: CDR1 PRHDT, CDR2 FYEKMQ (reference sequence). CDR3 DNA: TGTGCCAGCAGTCCACCTAGCGGGGATAGCTCCGAGCAGTACTTC. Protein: CASSPPSGDSSEQYF.

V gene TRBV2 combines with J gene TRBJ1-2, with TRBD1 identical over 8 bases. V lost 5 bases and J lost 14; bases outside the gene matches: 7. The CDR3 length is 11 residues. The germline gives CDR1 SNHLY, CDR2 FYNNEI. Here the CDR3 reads CASSLDRENTF. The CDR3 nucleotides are TGTGCCAGCAGTTTGGACAGGGAGAATACCTTC. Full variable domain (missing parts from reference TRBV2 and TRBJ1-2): EPEVTQTPSHQVTQMGQEVILRCVPISNHLYFYWYRQILGQKVEFLVSFYNNEISEKSEIFDDQFSVERPDGSNFTLKIRSTKLEDSAMYFCASSLDRENTFGSGTRLTVV.

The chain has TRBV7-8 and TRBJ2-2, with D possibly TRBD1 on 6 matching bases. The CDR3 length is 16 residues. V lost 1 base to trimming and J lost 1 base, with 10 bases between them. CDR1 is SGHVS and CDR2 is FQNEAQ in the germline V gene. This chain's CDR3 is CASSLERGGNTGELFF. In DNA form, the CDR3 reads TGTGCCAGCAGCTTAGAAAGAGGGGGGAACACCGGGGAGCTGTTTTTT.